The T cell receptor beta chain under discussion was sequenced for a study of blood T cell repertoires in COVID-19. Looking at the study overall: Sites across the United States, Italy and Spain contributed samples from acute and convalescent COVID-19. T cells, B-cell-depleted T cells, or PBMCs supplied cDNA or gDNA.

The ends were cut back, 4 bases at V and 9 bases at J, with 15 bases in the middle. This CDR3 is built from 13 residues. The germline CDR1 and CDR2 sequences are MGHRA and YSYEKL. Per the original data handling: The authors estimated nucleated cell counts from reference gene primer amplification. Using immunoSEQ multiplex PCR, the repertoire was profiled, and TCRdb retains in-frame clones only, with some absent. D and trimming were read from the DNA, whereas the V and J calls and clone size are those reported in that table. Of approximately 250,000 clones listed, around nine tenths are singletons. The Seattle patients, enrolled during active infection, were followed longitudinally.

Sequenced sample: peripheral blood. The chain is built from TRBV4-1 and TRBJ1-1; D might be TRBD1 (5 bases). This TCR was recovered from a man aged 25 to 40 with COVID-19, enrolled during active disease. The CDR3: CASSRTGTGQAFF. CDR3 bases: TGCGCCAGCAGCCGAACAGGAACAGGACAAGCTTTCTTT.